This T cell receptor (beta chain) was identified during a study of T cell responses to AZD1222 COVID-19 vaccine. Sequencing was performed with immunoSEQ multiplex PCR; in TCRdb, only in-frame clones are kept and a portion is missing. The sample carries 95,000 to 110,000 clones, approximately 89% recorded once. Trimming removed 8 bases at V and 7 bases at J, with 6 bases between. The CDR3 sequence is 10 residues long. J is TRBJ1-3 and V is TRBV23-1, with D uncertain. Being an ORF, TRBV23-1 has a function that is uncertain. This clonotype was obtained from an adult in good health. The source was peripheral blood, collected on day 0 of AZD1222 vaccination. CDR3 protein: CASVLNTIYF. In DNA form, the CDR3 reads TGCGCCAGCGTCCTCAACACCATATATTTT.